The text below deals with one T cell receptor beta chain. The antigen is undetermined. The sample comes from a study of cytomegalovirus exposure and HLA in healthy donors. In the study overall: Within an early data release were about 85 million unique TCRs drawn from HLA-typed donors. The Caucasian-associated ancestry cluster held over 65% of roughly 370 genotyped donors. Study-wide findings and caveats: Some V segments, TRBV6-2 and TRBV6-3 among them, were indistinguishable and were therefore excluded. CMV serostatus alone was available as immune exposure information.

This CDR3 comprises 15 residues. Germline CDR1 reads ENHRY; CDR2 reads SYGVKD. V dropped 2 bases and J dropped 7; count of bases not matched to a gene: 3. Amplification used 60 Vbeta primers and 13 Jbeta primers. TCRdb's table, derived via immunoSEQ multiplex PCR, lists solely in-frame clones and lacks some. Here the sample spans roughly 260,000 clones, 84% being singletons. The TCR sequence derives from a woman aged 40 to 55 in good health and CMV-seropositive. Sequencing was done on a sample of PBMCs. The chain links TRBV10-3 to TRBJ2-1; 12 positions match TRBD2. This chain's CDR3 is CAISEGGTSGNEQFF. Here the CDR3 DNA reads TGTGCCATCAGTGAGGGGGGGACTAGCGGGAATGAGCAGTTCTTC.